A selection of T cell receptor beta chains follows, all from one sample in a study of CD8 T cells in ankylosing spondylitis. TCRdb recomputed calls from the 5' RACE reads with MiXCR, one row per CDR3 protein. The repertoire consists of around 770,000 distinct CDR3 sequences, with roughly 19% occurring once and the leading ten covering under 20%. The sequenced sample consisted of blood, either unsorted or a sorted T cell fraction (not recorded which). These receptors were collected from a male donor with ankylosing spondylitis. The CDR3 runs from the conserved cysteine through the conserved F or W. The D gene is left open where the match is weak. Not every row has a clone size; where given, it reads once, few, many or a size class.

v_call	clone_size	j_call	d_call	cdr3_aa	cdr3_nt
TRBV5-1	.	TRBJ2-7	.	CASSLGGPVYEQYF	TGCGCCAGCAGCTTAGGGGGACCAGTCTACGAGCAGTACTTC
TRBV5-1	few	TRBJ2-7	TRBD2	CASSTGTSGSYEQYF	TGCGCCAGCAGCACCGGGACTAGCGGCTCCTACGAGCAGTACTTC
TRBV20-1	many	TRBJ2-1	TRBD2	CSARATFLAAGYEQFF	TGCAGTGCTAGAGCCACCTTTCTAGCGGCAGGGTATGAGCAGTTCTTC
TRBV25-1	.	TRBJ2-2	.	CASSVNLDIVLNTGELFF	TGTGCCAGCAGTGTAAACTTAGACATCGTTCTGAACACCGGGGAGCTGTTTTTT
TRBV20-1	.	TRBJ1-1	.	CSAQDWNTEAFF	TGCAGTGCTCAGGACTGGAACACTGAAGCTTTCTTT
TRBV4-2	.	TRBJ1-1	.	CASSHEVLQNTEAFF	TGTGCCAGCAGCCACGAGGTCCTCCAGAACACTGAAGCTTTCTTT
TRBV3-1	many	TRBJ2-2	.	CASSQVQNTGELFF	TGTGCCAGCAGCCAAGTCCAGAACACCGGGGAGCTGTTTTTT
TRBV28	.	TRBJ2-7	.	CASSLKGLGYEQYF	TGTGCCAGCAGTTTAAAAGGGTTGGGCTACGAGCAGTACTTC
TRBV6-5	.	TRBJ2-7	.	CASSYSSGTQEQYF	TGTGCCAGCAGTTACTCTTCCGGGACACAAGAGCAGTACTTC
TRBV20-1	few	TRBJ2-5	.	CSARKDPAETQYF	TGCAGTGCTAGAAAAGACCCGGCGGAGACCCAGTACTTC
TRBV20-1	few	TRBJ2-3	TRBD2	CSARDSTSGGVSTDTQYF	TGCAGTGCTAGAGATTCGACTAGCGGGGGGGTTAGCACAGATACGCAGTATTTT
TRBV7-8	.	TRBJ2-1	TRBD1	CASSLALDRGNEQFF	TGTGCCAGCAGCTTAGCGCTAGACAGGGGCAATGAGCAGTTCTTC
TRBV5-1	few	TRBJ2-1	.	CASRPLEGLYNEQFF	TGCGCCAGCAGACCACTAGAGGGCCTGTACAATGAGCAGTTCTTC
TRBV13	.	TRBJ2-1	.	CASSFSATYNEQFF	TGTGCCAGCAGCTTTAGCGCTACCTACAATGAGCAGTTCTTC
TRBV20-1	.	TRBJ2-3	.	CSADASTDTQYF	TGCAGTGCGGATGCTAGCACAGATACGCAGTATTTT
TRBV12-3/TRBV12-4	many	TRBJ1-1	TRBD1	CASRQGANTEAFF	TGTGCCAGCAGACAGGGGGCGAACACTGAAGCTTTCTTT
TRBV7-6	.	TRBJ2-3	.	CASSRRGITSPDTQYF	TGTGCCAGCAGTCGTCGGGGTATCACGTCTCCGGATACGCAGTATTTT
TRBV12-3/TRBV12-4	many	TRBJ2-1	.	CASTQWGYNEQFF	TGTGCCAGCACCCAATGGGGGTACAATGAGCAGTTCTTC
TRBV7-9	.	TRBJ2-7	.	CASSRWGDEQYF	TGTGCCAGCAGCCGATGGGGCGACGAGCAGTACTTC
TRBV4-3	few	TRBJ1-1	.	CASSQDTRKWDTEAFF	TGCGCCAGCAGCCAAGATACGAGGAAATGGGACACTGAAGCTTTCTTT
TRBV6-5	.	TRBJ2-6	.	CASSSTGTGANVLTF	TGTGCCAGCAGTTCCACAGGGACTGGGGCCAACGTCCTGACTTTC
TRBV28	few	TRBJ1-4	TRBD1	CASSSYQGATNEKLFF	TGTGCCAGCAGTTCCTATCAGGGGGCAACTAATGAAAAACTGTTTTTT
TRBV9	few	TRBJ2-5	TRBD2	CASSVMGGETQYF	TGTGCCAGCAGCGTTATGGGAGGGGAGACCCAGTACTTC
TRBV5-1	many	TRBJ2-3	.	CASSLLDTQYF	TGTGCCAGCAGTTTATTAGATACGCAGTATTTT
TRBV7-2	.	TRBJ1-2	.	CASSPVEGNGYTF	TGTGCCAGCAGCCCCGTGGAAGGGAACGGCTACACCTTC
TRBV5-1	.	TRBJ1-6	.	CASSWGDSLTTSREDNSPLHF	TGCGCCAGCAGCTGGGGAGACTCACTTACTACCTCCAGGGAAGATAATTCACCCCTCCACTTT
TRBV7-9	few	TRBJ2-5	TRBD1	CASSSPGTGLRETQYF	TGTGCCAGCAGTTCTCCCGGGACAGGGCTCCGAGAGACCCAGTACTTC
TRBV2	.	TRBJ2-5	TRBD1	CASSPGQVAEETQYF	TGTGCCAGCAGTCCTGGACAGGTAGCAGAAGAGACCCAGTACTTC
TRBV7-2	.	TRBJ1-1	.	CASSLAWGENTEAFF	TGTGCCAGCAGCTTAGCGTGGGGGGAGAACACTGAAGCTTTCTTT
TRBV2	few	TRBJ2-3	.	CASRATGADTQYF	TGTGCCAGCAGGGCGACCGGGGCAGATACGCAGTATTTT
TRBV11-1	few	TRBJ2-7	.	CASSSIYGGGDRQYEQYF	TGTGCCAGCAGCTCAATATACGGGGGCGGTGACCGGCAGTACGAGCAGTACTTC
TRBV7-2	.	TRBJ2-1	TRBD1	CASSLARTGFNEQFF	TGTGCCAGCAGCTTAGCTCGGACAGGGTTTAATGAGCAGTTCTTC
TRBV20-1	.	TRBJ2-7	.	CSAHGNRESYEQYF	TGCAGTGCTCATGGTAACAGGGAAAGTTACGAGCAGTACTTC
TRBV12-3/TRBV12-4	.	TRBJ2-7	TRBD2	CASSLRTSGGALNEQYF	TGTGCCAGCAGTTTAAGGACTAGCGGGGGGGCCTTGAACGAGCAGTACTTC
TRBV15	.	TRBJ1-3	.	CATSRDGKAGNTIYF	TGTGCCACCAGCAGAGATGGGAAGGCAGGAAACACCATATATTTT
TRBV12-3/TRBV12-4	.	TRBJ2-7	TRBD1	CASSRRQGGGEQYF	TGTGCCAGCAGCCGACGACAGGGTGGAGGCGAGCAGTACTTC
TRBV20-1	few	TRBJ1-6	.	CSAREVGGLGNSPLHF	TGCAGTGCTAGAGAAGTGGGGGGTTTAGGGAATTCACCCCTCCACTTT
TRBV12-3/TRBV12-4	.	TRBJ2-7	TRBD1	CASSLWDREEGQYF	TGTGCCAGCAGTTTATGGGACAGGGAAGAGGGACAGTACTTC
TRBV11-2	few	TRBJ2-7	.	CASRPDGSPYEQYF	TGTGCCAGCAGGCCCGACGGATCTCCCTACGAGCAGTACTTC
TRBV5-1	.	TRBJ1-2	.	CASSPQWEDGYTF	TGCGCCAGCAGCCCCCAGTGGGAGGATGGCTACACCTTC
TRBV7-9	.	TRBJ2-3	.	CASTRLGPPGADTQYF	TGTGCCAGCACCCGCCTGGGGCCCCCTGGAGCAGATACGCAGTATTTT
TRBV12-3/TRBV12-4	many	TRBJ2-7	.	CASSLGTASYEQYF	TGTGCCAGCAGCTTAGGAACAGCCTCCTACGAGCAGTACTTC
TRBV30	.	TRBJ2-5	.	CAWRASATQYF	TGTGCCTGGAGGGCCTCGGCGACCCAGTACTTC
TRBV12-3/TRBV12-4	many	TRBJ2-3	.	CASSQSGSSTDTQYF	TGTGCCAGCAGTCAAAGCGGGTCTAGCACAGATACGCAGTATTTT
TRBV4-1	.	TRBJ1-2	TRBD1	CASSHRLGTGGPVGYGYTF	TGCGCCAGCAGCCATCGTCTAGGGACAGGGGGCCCCGTTGGCTATGGCTACACCTTC
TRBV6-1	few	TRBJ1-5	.	CASSEGQANQPQHF	TGTGCCAGCAGTGAAGGGCAGGCAAATCAGCCCCAGCATTTT
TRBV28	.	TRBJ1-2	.	CASSFEGRRGGYTF	TGTGCCAGCAGTTTTGAGGGGCGCCGTGGGGGCTACACCTTC
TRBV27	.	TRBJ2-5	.	CASGPSVGGLETQYF	TGTGCCAGCGGACCCTCGGTTGGGGGGTTGGAGACCCAGTACTTC
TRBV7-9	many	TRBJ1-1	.	CASENTEAFF	TGTGCCAGTGAGAACACTGAAGCTTTCTTT
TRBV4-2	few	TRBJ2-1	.	CASSQEGALYNEQFF	TGTGCCAGCAGCCAAGAAGGCGCACTTTACAATGAGCAGTTCTTC
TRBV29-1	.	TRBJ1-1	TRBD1	CSVESGTGEPYTEAFF	TGCAGCGTTGAATCCGGGACAGGGGAGCCCTACACTGAAGCTTTCTTT
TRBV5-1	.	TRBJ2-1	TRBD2	CASSQSSGGFYEQFF	TGCGCCAGCAGCCAATCTAGCGGGGGGTTCTATGAGCAGTTCTTC